This entry is about one TCR beta chain. The data are from a study of T cell changes during pregnancy in multiple sclerosis. The repertoire was sequenced with immunoSEQ multiplex PCR; TCRdb's copy has only in-frame clones and lacks some. The sample lists 50,000 to 60,000 clones, roughly nine tenths occurring once. V dropped 3 bases and J dropped 5 bases, with 10 bases sitting between them. In germline, CDR1 is SGHVS, CDR2 FNYEAQ. This CDR3 has 14 amino acids. This TCR derives from a female donor with multiple sclerosis, enrolled in a pregnancy study. The rearrangement uses TRBV7-6 and TRBJ1-4; D remains unclear. This specimen was CD4+ T cells from peripheral blood mononuclear cells, taken in the first trimester of pregnancy. The CDR3 loop is CASSFGRRNEKLFF. CDR3 DNA sequence: TGTGCCAGCAGCTTCGGTCGGCGGAATGAAAAACTGTTTTTT.